A selection of T cell receptor beta chains follows, all from one sample in a study of cytomegalovirus exposure and HLA in healthy donors. Profiling relied on immunoSEQ multiplex PCR, and the TCRdb table lists in-frame clones only, not all of them. The repertoire includes 85,000 to 100,000 clones, 64% of them detected once, and roughly 2.5% sits in the top ten. The material sequenced was PBMCs. These receptor sequences come from a human donor in good health. Each CDR3 is given without its conserved first and last residue. The order of the fields is V gene, CDR3 protein.

TRBV29-1,SVEPQMNTEAF
TRBV14,ASSPGSGLAGNDEQY
TRBV19,ASSRNRAYQETQY
TRBV6-5,ASSHARDSTEAF
TRBV7-6,ASSPTPGGTNTGELF
TRBV5-1,ASSSGQGAHIQY
TRBV9,ASSVELDTIY
TRBV7-2,ASSLARLAGGVTQY
TRBV5-6,ASSWSEAEAF
TRBV7-7,ASSSRDSEETQY
TRBV7-2,ASSLAWTGPFNDEQY
TRBV11-3,ASSRRDSKETQY
TRBV29-1,SVSGTGNEQY
TRBV7-3,ASSLNRRGGTSTDTQY
TRBV19,ASSSLPGQGAYEQY
TRBV6-5,ASSYERDWGTQY
TRBV10-3,AIRREGSPLH
TRBV5-1,ASKREQGVSHEQY
TRBV6-4,ASSEEQGDGYEQY
TRBV7-2,ASSLLQGLKYGYT
TRBV5-4,ASSPTKTSGVSGELF
TRBV5-1,ASSLGLQGALSYEQY
TRBV9,ASSANLAGAANEQF
TRBV9,ASSAGIGTDYGYN
TRBV7-9,ASSSIRGLDEQY
TRBV7-2,ASSLVGQGAAEAF
TRBV5-1,ASSLGQGAYEQY
TRBV25-1,ASADRNYEQY
TRBV25-1,ASSEFGESETQY
TRBV27,ASSTQGGGNTIY
TRBV7-2,ASSLDMTGGTPYEQY
TRBV2,ASSDLSGANTGELF
TRBV5-1,ASSLLGANPSSTDTQY
TRBV19,ASSMGQGAVLAKNIQY
TRBV7-8,ASSLDGTLYEQY
TRBV9,ASSPGGYTQY
TRBV4-3,ASSQGTARNTGELF
TRBV7-9,ASSFPSGAATDTQY
TRBV4-3,ASSQGVLESDVDRGYT
TRBV5-1,ASSPAGRGYNEQF
TRBV19,ASSLGTGAVFSGNTIY
TRBV6-5,ASSYSSTKETQY
TRBV7-9,ASSLGSTGRGYT
TRBV18,ASSPPAGSQH
TRBV5-4,ASSLDSLEQY
TRBV7-3,ASSFDRSTEAF
TRBV15,ATSRQEGGTEAF